This TCR beta chain appears in the sequencing data of a study of T-cell memory formation after mild COVID-19. TCRdb fed the 5' RACE reads into MiXCR, producing one record per CDR3 protein. The data show 400,000 or so distinct CDR3 sequences, approximately 20% seen once. Trimming stripped 4 bases from V and 3 bases from J, with 10 bases between. The CDR3 length is 14 residues. This sequence originates from an adult woman who had mild COVID-19 (a few samples of this study predate the infection). Cell type and time point are not known. The chain recombines TRBV12-3 or TRBV12-4 with TRBJ2-1; D perhaps matches TRBD1 (6 bases). The sample was PBMCs or a T cell subset sorted from them (not recorded which). In nucleotides, the CDR3 is TGTGCCAGCAGTTACAGGGCTTACTACAATGAGCAGTTCTTC. Its protein product is CASSYRAYYNEQFF.